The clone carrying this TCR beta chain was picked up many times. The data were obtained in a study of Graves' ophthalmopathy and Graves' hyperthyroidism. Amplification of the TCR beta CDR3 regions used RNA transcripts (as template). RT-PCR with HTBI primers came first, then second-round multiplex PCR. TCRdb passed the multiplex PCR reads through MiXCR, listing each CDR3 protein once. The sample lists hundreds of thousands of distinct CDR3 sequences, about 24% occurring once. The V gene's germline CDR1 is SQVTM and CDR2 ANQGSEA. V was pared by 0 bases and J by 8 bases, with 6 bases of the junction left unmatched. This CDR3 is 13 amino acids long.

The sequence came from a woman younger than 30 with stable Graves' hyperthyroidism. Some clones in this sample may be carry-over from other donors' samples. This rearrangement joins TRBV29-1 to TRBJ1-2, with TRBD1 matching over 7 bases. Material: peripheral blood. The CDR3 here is CSVEDPGQTGYTF. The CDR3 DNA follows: TGCAGCGTTGAAGATCCGGGACAGACAGGCTACACCTTC. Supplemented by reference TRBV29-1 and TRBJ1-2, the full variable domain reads SAVISQKPSRDICQRGTSLTIQCQVDSQVTMMFWYRQQPGQSLTLIATANQGSEATYESGFVIDKFPISRPNLTFSTLTVSNMSPEDSSIYLCSVEDPGQTGYTFGSGTRLTVV.